This T cell receptor (beta chain) came from a study of cytomegalovirus exposure and HLA in healthy donors. The study's findings and limits: The authors later found most CMV-associated TCR beta chains appeared HLA-restricted. Later analysis identified 16,000 or so TCR beta sequences associated with HLA alleles, using a false discovery rate threshold of 0.05. A later analysis, which compared TCR beta chains of equal frequency, found the HLA-associated ones more clonally expanded. A later look showed TCR association rates differing by HLA locus, highest for DRB1 and lowest for HLA-C.

Comments on this clone: What it binds is unknown.

After removal of 7 bases from V and 8 bases from J, the junction contained 15 bases not matched to a gene. The germline gives CDR1 MNHEY, CDR2 SMNVEV (reference sequence). The CDR3 is 16 residues long. Vbeta (60) and Jbeta (13) primers were used in the PCR. Repertoires were generated with immunoSEQ multiplex PCR, while TCRdb's copy carries only in-frame clones and drops some. The top ten clones hold 2% to 2.5% of a sample with about 180,000 clones, around 82% of them seen once. The chain employs TRBV27 and TRBJ2-5; 11 nucleotides line up with TRBD2. The specimen was PBMCs. The TCR sequence derives from a man in his sixties in good health and CMV-seronegative. The CDR3: CASTSPTSGGPITQYF. The CDR3 DNA sequence: TGTGCCAGCACATCCCCCACTAGCGGGGGCCCGATAACCCAGTACTTC.